The 4 T cell receptor beta chains reported below all come from one sample, sequenced in a study of early T cells in non-severe SARS-CoV-2 infection. MiXCR, run by TCRdb on the 5' RACE reads, gives a single entry per CDR3 protein. The sample shows about 83,000 distinct CDR3 sequences, about 12% of them seen only once. The sequencing input was whole blood. These receptor sequences come from an adult who was a healthcare worker with PCR-confirmed SARS-CoV-2 infection or an uninfected control (not recorded which).

At least ten counts were recorded for this clonotype. The V and J genes are TRBV3-1 and TRBJ1-5; D remains unclear. Germline V gene lookup returns CDR1 LGHDT and CDR2 YNNKEL (reference sequence). The germline V and J ends were trimmed by 3 bases and 7 bases, with 10 bases remaining between them. The length of the CDR3 is 13 residues. CDR3 sequence (DNA): TGTGCCAGCAGCCAGGGGAATGGGCAGCCCCAGCATTTT. As protein: CASSQGNGQPQHF.

This chain links TRBV29-1 with TRBJ2-2; D possibly corresponds to TRBD1 (6 bases). V gave up 7 bases and J gave up 4 bases, with 13 bases separating them. The CDR3 contains 13 residues. Germline CDR1 SQVTM, CDR2 ANQGSEA. The CDR3: CSATGTSTGELFF. Written as DNA, the CDR3 is TGCAGCGCAACAGGGACGAGCACCGGGGAGCTGTTTTTT.

This clonotype occurred many times. The V call is TRBV7-9, the J call TRBJ2-3; 10 bases align to TRBD2. V lost 6 bases, J lost 5 bases, and 8 bases stayed unmatched. The CDR3 has 15 residues. Germline CDR1 and CDR2: SEHNR and FQNEAQ (reference sequence). The CDR3, as DNA: TGTGCCAGCAGGGAGCCGGGACTAGCGCTAGATACGCAGTATTTT. This sequence encodes CASREPGLALDTQYF.

This clonotype was seen repeatedly, ten times or more. The chain has TRBV29-1 and TRBJ2-7; 9 bases agree with TRBD2. Trimming at V came to 6 bases and at J to 5 bases, leaving 8 bases not matched to a gene. CDR1 and CDR2 (germline): SQVTM, ANQGSEA. The CDR3 is 13 residues long. CDR3 DNA: TGCAGCGTCCCGGGGTTAGCGGGAGACGAGCAGTACTTC. As protein: CSVPGLAGDEQYF.